The clone carrying this T cell receptor beta chain turned up a few times. The data originate from a study of cytotoxic CD8 clonotypes in ibrutinib-treated CLL. The assay was immunoSEQ multiplex PCR, and TCRdb's table has in-frame clones only and misses some. The sample shows approximately 130,000 clones, less than 90% of them seen only once. The CDR3 has 17 amino acids. Germline V lookup: CDR1 MDHEN, CDR2 SYDVKM. After removal of 3 bases from V and 7 bases from J, the junction contained 14 bases not matched to a gene. The TCR originated in a human donor with chronic lymphocytic leukemia. The starting material was PBMCs, obtained after 24 months of ibrutinib treatment. The chain links TRBV28 to TRBJ1-2; 10 bases are a match to TRBD1. CDR3 sequence (DNA): TGTGCCAGCAGTTTTGGTGCCAGACAGGGGGCGAAACGTGGCTACACCTTC. It codes for CASSFGARQGAKRGYTF.